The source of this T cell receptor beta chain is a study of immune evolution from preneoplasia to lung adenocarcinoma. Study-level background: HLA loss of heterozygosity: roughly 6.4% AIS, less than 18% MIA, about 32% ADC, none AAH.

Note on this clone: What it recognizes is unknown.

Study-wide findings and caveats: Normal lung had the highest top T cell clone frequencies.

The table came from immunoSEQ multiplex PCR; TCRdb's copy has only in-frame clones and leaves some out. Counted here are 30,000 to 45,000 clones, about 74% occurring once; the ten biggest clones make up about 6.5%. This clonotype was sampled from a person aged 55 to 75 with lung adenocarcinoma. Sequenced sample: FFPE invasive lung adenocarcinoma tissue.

DNA of the CDR3: TGTGCCAGCAGCTTCTATTGGACTATCGGTCTGGAGCAGTTCTTC. This codes for CASSFYWTIGLEQFF. The rearrangement uses TRBV7-2 and TRBJ2-1; TRBD2 might be the D (6 bases). The V end was cut by 3 bases, the J end by 10 bases, with 19 bases between. The CDR3 is 15 residues long. The germline V gene has CDR1 SGHTA and CDR2 FQGNSA.